The 27 T cell receptor beta chains reported below all come from one sample, sequenced in a study of blood T cells in healthy people across ages. A J-beta primer mix and a sample-barcoded 5' primer were used in a second PCR of about 7 to 12 cycles. MiXCR, applied by TCRdb to the 5' RACE reads, yields one record per CDR3 protein. The sample contains approximately 850,000 distinct CDR3 sequences, around 43% of which appear only once. Sequencing used blood. These receptors originate from a man aged 60 to 75 in good health.

At least ten counts were recorded for this clonotype. One junction end disagrees with the germline gene, perhaps due to a read error. The chain carries TRBV18 and TRBJ1-1; the match to TRBD1 covers 9 bases. In germline, CDR1 is KGHSH, CDR2 LQKENI. This CDR3 spans 14 amino acids. CDR3 loop: CASSPGQGNTEAFF. The CDR3, as DNA: TGCGCCAGCAGCCCGGGACAGGGGAACACTGAAGCTTTCTTT.

The V call is TRBV7-9, the J call TRBJ2-1; 8 bases agree with TRBD2. The J segment lost 8 bases and the V segment lost 6 bases, leaving 12 bases of the junction unmatched. The CDR3 loop spans 15 amino acids. CDR1 is SEHNR and CDR2 is FQNEAQ in the germline V gene (reference sequence). CDR3 sequence (DNA): TGTGCCAGCAGTCAGCGGGGGCCCGGGGTCGATGAGCAGTTCTTC. Protein sequence: CASSQRGPGVDEQFF. Combining the CDR3 with reference TRBV7-9 and TRBJ2-1 gives the whole variable domain DTGVSQNPRHKITKRGQNVTFRCDPISEHNRLYWYRQTLGQGPEFLTYFQNEAQLEKSRLLSDRFSAERPKGSFSTLEIQRTEQGDSAMYLCASSQRGPGVDEQFFGPGTRLTVL.

Details on this clonotype: Sequence at one end of the junction differs from germline and may be a read error. This rearrangement joins TRBV7-9 to TRBJ1-2; D might be TRBD1 (6 bases). Germline CDR1 reads SEHNR; CDR2 reads FQNEAQ (reference sequence). The CDR3 has 15 residues. CDR3 in amino acids: CSSSLGGARSFGYTF. CDR3 DNA sequence: TGTTCCAGCAGCTTAGGGGGGGCGAGGTCTTTCGGCTACACCTTC.

Turning to this clonotype: Germline and junction disagree at one end, which may indicate a read error. The V and J genes are TRBV25-1 and TRBJ2-6; 7 bases are shared with TRBD2. The CDR3 is 19 residues long. Per germline, CDR1 MGHDK and CDR2 SYGVNS. DNA for the CDR3: TGTGCCAGCAGTGGGTTCCTAAGCGGGGCCGACTCTGGGGCCGACGTCCTGACTTTC. It yields the protein CASSGFLSGADSGADVLTF.

This chain joins TRBV30 and TRBJ2-1, with D tentatively TRBD1 (5 bases). Germline CDR1 and CDR2: GTSNPN and SVGIG (reference sequence). There are 13 residues in the CDR3. V shed 5 bases and J shed 7 bases, with 15 bases lying between them. CDR3 sequence reads: CAWVAPPGNEQFF. CDR3 bases: TGTGCCTGGGTGGCCCCTCCAGGGAATGAGCAGTTCTTC.

The chain recombines TRBV6-1 with TRBJ2-1; no clear D. The length of the CDR3 is 12 residues. V was shortened by 6 bases and J by 7 bases, with 10 bases between the two germline ends. Per the germline V gene, CDR1 is MNHNS and CDR2 is SASEGT. The CDR3 protein is CASRTNRNEQFF. The CDR3 DNA follows: TGTGCCAGCAGGACCAACAGAAATGAGCAGTTCTTC.

Remarks on this clonotype: Relative to the germline gene, one junction end is altered; a read error may explain this. The V call is TRBV7-9, the J call TRBJ2-1; D call uncertain. The CDR3 is 12 residues long. Germline assignment: CDR1 SEHNR and CDR2 FQNEAQ (reference sequence). CDR3 DNA: TGTGCCAACAGCTTAGGATACAATGGGCAGTTCTTC. Translating gives CANSLGYNGQFF.

With respect to this clonotype: With a much larger clone just one base away, this may be a read error. The rearrangement links TRBV10-1 to TRBJ2-7; D may be TRBD1 or TRBD2 (5 bases each). This CDR3 is 13 amino acids long. Trimming pared 6 bases from V and 6 bases from J, leaving 15 bases between. Germline CDR1 WNHNN, CDR2 SYGVQD (reference sequence). CDR3: CASSLGVGSEQYF. CDR3 bases: TGCGCCAGCAGCCTGGGGGTTGGGAGCGAGCAGTACTTC.

This clonotype was counted only a few times. V is TRBV6-5 and J is TRBJ2-5, with TRBD1 identical over 9 bases. Germline V gene sequence: CDR1 MNHEY, CDR2 SVGAGI. CDR3 length: 15 amino acids. With V trimmed by 0 bases and J by 5 bases, 4 bases remained unmatched. The CDR3 is CASSYSGQGVETQYF. Written as DNA, the CDR3 is TGTGCCAGCAGTTACTCGGGACAGGGTGTGGAGACCCAGTACTTC.

This chain connects TRBV6-5 to TRBJ1-2; D remains unclear. Germline V gene data show CDR1 as MNHEY and CDR2 as SVGAGI. The CDR3 spans 11 residues. V dropped 4 bases and J dropped 6 bases, with 6 bases sitting between them. The chain's CDR3 is CASSSLHGYTF. CDR3 DNA: TGTGCCAGCAGTTCCCTGCATGGCTACACCTTC.

This chain joins TRBV7-9 and TRBJ1-5, with D unclear. This CDR3 contains 15 residues. The ends were cut back, 4 bases at V and 3 bases at J, with 13 bases in the middle. The V gene's germline CDR1 is SEHNR and CDR2 FQNEAQ (reference sequence). The CDR3 nucleotides are TGTGCCAGCAGCTCTTCGGACGGACCCAATCAGCCCCAGCATTTT. This translates into CASSSSDGPNQPQHF.

This clonotype was observed a handful of times. The V gene is TRBV5-1, the J gene TRBJ2-1, with 7 positions matching TRBD1. The CDR3 loop spans 14 amino acids. The germline V gene has CDR1 SGHRS and CDR2 YFSETQ. J gave up 0 bases and V 6 bases, and 3 bases lay outside the gene matches. CDR3 region: CASTGDSSYNEQFF. CDR3 coding DNA: TGCGCCAGCACAGGGGACAGCTCCTACAATGAGCAGTTCTTC. Looking up the rest from reference TRBV5-1 and TRBJ2-1 gives the full variable domain: KAGVTQTPRYLIKTRGQQVTLSCSPISGHRSVSWYQQTPGQGLQFLFEYFSETQRNKGNFPGRFSGRQFSNSRSEMNVSTLELGDSALYLCASTGDSSYNEQFFGPGTRLTVL.

This clonotype was detected a few times. The chain recombines TRBV9 with TRBJ2-3; a weak D match, TRBD2 (7 bases). Germline assignment: CDR1 SGDLS and CDR2 YYNGEE. The CDR3 spans 15 residues. V lost 2 bases and J lost 4, with 14 bases in between. CDR3 in DNA: TGTGCCAGCAGCGTCGGGGGGCCCAGTCCAGATACGCAGTATTTT. It codes for CASSVGGPSPDTQYF.

The chain couples TRBV27 to TRBJ1-6; D ambiguous. CDR1 is MNHEY, CDR2 SMNVEV, per germline (reference sequence). CDR3 length: 13 residues. Trimming pared 2 bases from V and 8 bases from J, leaving 7 bases between. This CDR3 reads CASSLTVYSPLHF. The CDR3 coding sequence is TGTGCCAGCAGTTTAACAGTTTATTCACCCCTCCACTTT.

This clonotype has just a few counts. This chain's CDR3 is CASRGTSGNEQFF. CDR3 DNA: TGTGCCAGCAGGGGGACTAGCGGGAATGAGCAGTTCTTC. This chain links TRBV6-2 or TRBV6-3 with TRBJ2-1; 12 positions agree with TRBD2. Germline-derived CDR1 and CDR2 are MNHEY and SVGEGT. Trimming at V came to 6 bases and at J to 7 bases, leaving 1 base not matched to a gene. The CDR3 spans 13 residues.

The V gene is TRBV6-2 or TRBV6-3, the J gene TRBJ1-2, with D unclear. V lost 6 bases and J lost 2, with 13 bases in between. CDR1 and CDR2 (germline): MNHEY, SVGEGT. The CDR3 loop spans 14 amino acids. CDR3 loop: CASSGMETNYGYTF. In nucleotides, the CDR3 is TGTGCCAGCAGCGGAATGGAGACGAACTATGGCTACACCTTC.

Details on this clonotype: This may be a read error: a much more frequent sequence differs by one nucleotide. This chain connects TRBV29-1 to TRBJ2-1; D not resolved. The J call may be faulty, since TRBJ2-7 better matches the DNA end. The CDR3 runs 12 residues. Germline V gene lookup returns CDR1 SQVTM and CDR2 ANQGSEA. The CDR3 nucleotides are TGCAGCGTTGACAGCTCCTACAATGAGCAGTACTTC. Translated, it gives CSVDSSYNEQYF.

The chain joins TRBV5-6 to TRBJ2-3, with 10 bases that match TRBD1. The CDR3 is 16 amino acids. With V trimmed by 2 bases and J by 6 bases, 9 bases remained unmatched. Germline V lookup: CDR1 SGHDT, CDR2 YYEEEE. CDR3 bases: TGTGCCAGCAGCTTCGAAAGGACAGGGGGAGTGGATACGCAGTATTTT. This sequence encodes CASSFERTGGVDTQYF.

The chain is built from TRBV4-1 and TRBJ1-5; 8 bases are shared with TRBD1. J gave up 1 base and V 4 bases, and 6 bases lay outside the gene matches. CDR3 size: 16 residues. Looked up from germline, CDR1 is MGHRA and CDR2 is YSYEKL. This CDR3 is CASSPGQGESNQPQHF. The CDR3 region has the DNA TGCGCCAGCAGCCCCGGACAGGGCGAGAGCAATCAGCCCCAGCATTTT.

This clonotype was detected only a few times. The CDR3 region has the DNA TGCGCCAGCAGCCCAAAGACAGGGGGCTACGAGCAGTACTTC. As protein: CASSPKTGGYEQYF. The chain is built from TRBV5-1 and TRBJ2-7, with 9 bases matching TRBD1. The germline gives CDR1 SGHRS, CDR2 YFSETQ. The CDR3 runs to 14 residues. J gave up 3 bases and V 4 bases, and 5 bases lay outside the gene matches.

V gene TRBV7-2 combines with J gene TRBJ2-7; D is unclear. The CDR3 contains 13 residues. The germline V gene has CDR1 SGHTA and CDR2 FQGNSA. V dropped 2 bases and J dropped 6 bases, with 11 bases sitting between them. The chain's CDR3 is CASSLTTASEQYF. In DNA, the CDR3 is TGTGCCAGCAGCTTAACGACCGCCAGCGAGCAGTACTTC.

The chain recombines TRBV12-3 or TRBV12-4 with TRBJ1-5; 11 nucleotides line up with TRBD1. This CDR3 has 15 amino acids. V was pared by 5 bases and J by 7 bases, with 7 bases of the junction left unmatched. The CDR3 DNA follows: TGTGCCAGCAGTCCGGGACAGGGGGTGAGGCAGCCCCAGCATTTT. This translates into CASSPGQGVRQPQHF.

The table lists this clonotype with a few counts. The J gene is TRBJ1-1, the V gene TRBV19, with a possible D match to TRBD1 (6 bases). The CDR3 has 13 amino acids. Trimming cost V 5 bases and J 5 bases, with 12 bases left between them. CDR1 is LNHDA, CDR2 SQIVND, per germline (reference sequence). The CDR3 loop reads CASSEQGGTEAFF. The CDR3, as DNA: TGTGCCAGTAGTGAACAGGGAGGGACTGAAGCTTTCTTT. Full variable domain (missing parts from reference TRBV19 and TRBJ1-1): DGGITQSPKYLFRKEGQNVTLSCEQNLNHDAMYWYRQDPGQGLRLIYYSQIVNDFQKGDIAEGYSVSREKKESFPLTVTSAQKNPTAFYLCASSEQGGTEAFFGQGTRLTVV.

This clonotype was seen ten or more times. The chain combines TRBV11-2 with TRBJ2-7; D gene ambiguous. Looked up from germline, CDR1 is SGHAT and CDR2 is FQNNGV. Deletions cut 0 bases from V and 3 bases from J, with 3 bases between. CDR3 length: 12 amino acids. CDR3 in amino acids: CASSLDGYEQYF. CDR3 DNA sequence: TGTGCCAGCAGCTTAGACGGCTACGAGCAGTACTTC.

CDR3 loop: CASSQFHRSTQPTYGYTF. The CDR3 coding sequence is TGTGCCAGCAGCCAATTTCATCGATCCACTCAGCCCACCTATGGCTACACCTTC. The J gene is TRBJ1-2, the V gene TRBV14; D call uncertain. This CDR3 contains 18 residues. Trimming left V 2 bases short and J 4 bases short, with 23 bases between. Germline CDR1 SGHDN, CDR2 FVKESK. The variable domain in full, with the rest retrieved from reference TRBV14 and TRBJ1-2, is EAGVTQFPSHSVIEKGQTVTLRCDPISGHDNLYWYRRVMGKEIKFLLHFVKESKQDESGMPNNRFLAERTGGTYSTLKVQPAELEDSGVYFCASSQFHRSTQPTYGYTFGSGTRLTVV.

This clonotype has just one count. The gene calls are TRBV12-3 or TRBV12-4 and TRBJ2-3; no definite D call. The CDR3 is 14 amino acids. Trimming took off 3 bases at V and 4 bases at J, with 11 bases between the two ends. CDR3: CASSFGVAADTQYF. The CDR3, as DNA: TGTGCCAGCAGTTTTGGGGTGGCCGCAGATACGCAGTATTTT.

The chain joins TRBV27 to TRBJ1-6, with unresolved D. Deletions cut 7 bases from V and 7 bases from J, with 14 bases between. This CDR3 contains 14 residues. Germline V gives CDR1 MNHEY, CDR2 SMNVEV (reference sequence). CDR3 coding DNA: TGTGCCAGCACCCCTTCGGCCATCAATTCACCCCTCCACTTT. This gives the protein CASTPSAINSPLHF.